The 22 T cell receptor beta chains below were found in one sample sequenced in a study of T cells in Graves' hyperthyroidism and ophthalmopathy. Amplification of TCR beta CDR3 regions used RNA as the template. Initially, a first-round RT-PCR of the TCR CDR3 employed the HTBI primer set. Each CDR3 protein is one row after TCRdb ran MiXCR on the multiplex PCR reads. Found here are 500,000 to 650,000 distinct CDR3 sequences, about 15% of them singletons; the top ten hold under 15%. The sequenced sample was blood. The source of these receptors is a woman in her fifties or sixties with Graves' ophthalmopathy.

CDR3 nucleotides: TGTGCCAGCAGCTTGGAGGATGGTAGAAACATTCAGTACTTC. Its protein is CASSLEDGRNIQYF. The chain recombines TRBV5-6 with TRBJ2-4, with unresolved D. The CDR3 runs 14 residues. V dropped 0 bases and J dropped 6 bases, with 10 bases sitting between them. The germline V gene has CDR1 SGHDT and CDR2 YYEEEE.

This clonotype appeared many times. The V call is TRBV12-3 or TRBV12-4, the J call TRBJ1-3, with TRBD1 identical over 9 bases. The V and J ends lost 5 bases and 4 bases, in that order; junction bases with no gene match: 12. The CDR3 contains 17 residues. CDR3 sequence reads: CASSPRTGASFGNTIYF. Here the CDR3 DNA reads TGTGCCAGCAGTCCCCGGACAGGGGCAAGTTTCGGAAACACCATATATTTT.

This clonotype was picked up many times. The V gene is TRBV7-8, the J gene TRBJ2-7; 15 bases map to TRBD2. The CDR3 has 16 amino acids. V shed 1 base, J shed 6 bases, and the junction held 4 bases outside the gene matches. The germline V gene has CDR1 SGHVS and CDR2 FQNEAQ. In DNA, the CDR3 is TGTGCCAGCAGCTTAGTTGGGACTAGCGGGAGGAGCGAGCAGTACTTC. Translation gives CASSLVGTSGRSEQYF.

This chain links TRBV5-1 with TRBJ2-3, with 13 bases identical to TRBD2. V gave up 0 bases and J gave up 1 base; unmatched junction bases: 11. The CDR3 is 20 residues long. Germline CDR1 and CDR2: SGHRS and YFSETQ. CDR3 sequence reads: CASSLGRTSGRYVGTDTQYF. CDR3 coding DNA: TGCGCCAGCAGCTTGGGCCGGACTAGCGGGAGATATGTGGGCACAGATACGCAGTATTTT.

This clonotype was counted between two and nine times. V is TRBV28 and J is TRBJ2-7; 10 positions agree with TRBD2. Germline trimming cut 4 bases from V and 3 bases from J; bases unmatched to any gene: 9. Germline V gives CDR1 MDHEN, CDR2 SYDVKM. The CDR3 is 16 residues long. CDR3: CASSSPRTSGLYEQYF. As DNA, the CDR3 is TGTGCCAGCAGTTCACCCCGGACTAGCGGACTCTACGAGCAGTACTTC.

A word on this clonotype: A much bigger clone sits one base away, suggesting this may be a read error. The chain has TRBV5-1 and TRBJ2-3; 8 bases fit TRBD1. The length of the CDR3 is 16 residues. CDR1 and CDR2 from the germline V gene are SGHRS and YFSETQ. The V gene end was trimmed by 4 bases and the J gene end by 2 bases; junction bases not matched to a gene: 9. CDR3 loop: CASSQSGQGYTDTQYF. The CDR3 DNA sequence: TGCGCCAGCAGCCAATCCGGACAGGGATACACAGATACGCAGTATTTT.

At least ten counts were recorded for this clonotype. The gene calls are TRBV12-3 or TRBV12-4 and TRBJ2-7, with 8 nucleotides matching TRBD2. The V segment lost 5 bases and the J segment 4 bases; nucleotides outside the gene matches: 13. CDR3 length: 16 residues. CDR3 bases: TGTGCCAGCAGTCCCGCCGGGACTAGAGCCTTTTACGAGCAGTACTTC. Its translation is CASSPAGTRAFYEQYF.

This clonotype was observed at least ten times. The chain has TRBV28 and TRBJ2-5, with TRBD2 matching over 10 bases. Germline V CDR1 and CDR2: MDHEN, SYDVKM. CDR3 size: 17 residues. Trimming removed 4 bases from V and 2 bases from J; junction bases left unmatched: 10. The CDR3 sequence: CASSSSPGLASQETQYF. CDR3 sequence (DNA): TGTGCCAGCAGTTCCTCTCCGGGACTAGCGTCACAAGAGACCCAGTACTTC.

In this sample, this clonotype turned up many times. V and J are TRBV28 and TRBJ2-1; no definite D call. The CDR3 runs 15 residues. Trimming removed 5 bases from V and 3 bases from J, with 14 bases in between. From germline, CDR1 is MDHEN and CDR2 SYDVKM. The CDR3, as DNA: TGTGCCAGCAGTCCCCCGGATCCCAACTACAATGAGCAGTTCTTC. Its protein product is CASSPPDPNYNEQFF.

V is TRBV6-1 and J is TRBJ2-1; 7 nucleotides match TRBD2. The CDR3 has 15 amino acids. From germline, CDR1 is MNHNS and CDR2 SASEGT. Trimming cost V 6 bases and J 4 bases; bases outside gene matches: 9. The CDR3 spells CASSQREARYNEQFF. DNA for the CDR3: TGTGCCAGCAGCCAACGGGAGGCAAGGTACAATGAGCAGTTCTTC.

Concerning this clonotype itself: Just one base apart from a much larger clone, this may be a read error. The rearrangement joins TRBV27 to TRBJ2-1; 9 nucleotides line up with TRBD1. Germline V gene data show CDR1 as MNHEY and CDR2 as SMNVEV (reference sequence). V shed 6 bases, J shed 6 bases, and the junction held 12 bases outside the gene matches. The CDR3 is 16 residues long. CDR3 residues: CASSQGTGGGGNEQFF. The CDR3 DNA reads as TGTGCCAGCAGCCAAGGAACAGGGGGCGGTGGCAATGAGCAGTTCTTC.

V gene TRBV4-1 combines with J gene TRBJ1-1; D remains unclear. Trimming removed 0 bases at V and 1 base at J, with 12 bases between. Germline lookup yields CDR1 MGHRA and CDR2 YSYEKL. This CDR3 is 16 amino acids long. CDR3 residues: CASSQDQYRPNTEAFF. For the CDR3, the DNA is TGCGCCAGCAGCCAAGATCAATACAGACCGAACACTGAAGCTTTCTTT.

This clonotype was seen at least ten times. J is TRBJ2-3 and V is TRBV28, with 11 bases matching TRBD2. Germline V gene lookup returns CDR1 MDHEN and CDR2 SYDVKM. V trimming: 8 bases; J trimming: 5 bases; junction bases outside the gene matches: 3. This CDR3 is built from 13 residues. The CDR3 sequence is CASLGLAGDTQYF. The CDR3 bases are TGTGCCAGCCTAGGACTAGCGGGAGATACGCAGTATTTT.

The J gene is TRBJ2-3, the V gene TRBV6-9; D might be TRBD2 (6 bases). Between the trimmed V and J ends, which lost 3 bases and 2 bases, there was a span of 12 bases. This CDR3 comprises 15 residues. In germline, CDR1 is MNHGY, CDR2 SVAAGI. The CDR3 DNA sequence: TGTGCCAGCAGTTACGCCAGGGAGGTCACAGATACGCAGTATTTT. The encoded protein is CASSYAREVTDTQYF.

J is TRBJ2-2 and V is TRBV6-4, with 9 bases fitting TRBD1. The CDR3 is 20 amino acids. Germline V gives CDR1 MRHNA, CDR2 SNTAGT. V lost 5 bases, J lost 3 bases, and 19 bases stayed unmatched. This CDR3 is CASSLLWTGDSYPYTGELFF. The CDR3 DNA follows: TGTGCCAGCAGTCTCCTGTGGACAGGGGACTCTTACCCCTACACCGGGGAGCTGTTTTTT.

At least ten counts were recorded for this clonotype. The J gene is TRBJ1-2, the V gene TRBV3-1; perhaps TRBD1 as D (6 bases). Trimming took 2 bases from V and 7 from J, leaving 11 bases between them. This CDR3 has 13 amino acids. In germline, CDR1 is LGHDT, CDR2 YNNKEL (reference sequence). The CDR3 spells CASSQTGTTGYTF. Written as DNA, the CDR3 is TGTGCCAGCAGCCAAACCGGGACAACTGGCTACACCTTC.

This clonotype was counted at least ten times. The chain is built from TRBV11-2 and TRBJ2-5, with 8 bases identical to TRBD2. This CDR3 is 18 amino acids long. With V trimmed by 5 bases and J by 2 bases, 16 bases remained unmatched. Germline CDR1 reads SGHAT; CDR2 reads FQNNGV. DNA for the CDR3: TGTGCCAGCAGCATTTACAACCCGGGACTAGGTTCTCAAGAGACCCAGTACTTC. Protein: CASSIYNPGLGSQETQYF.

The J gene is TRBJ2-7, the V gene TRBV20-1; D possibly corresponds to TRBD2 (6 bases). The CDR3 contains 13 residues. Trimming removed 0 bases at V and 4 bases at J, with 10 bases between. Germline assignment: CDR1 DFQATT and CDR2 SNEGSKA (reference sequence). CDR3 in amino acids: CSAREGSGYEQYF. The CDR3 coding sequence is TGCAGTGCTAGAGAAGGTAGCGGATACGAGCAGTACTTC.

This clonotype has just one count. The rearrangement joins TRBV5-6 to TRBJ1-4, with D perhaps TRBD1 (6 bases). Per the germline V gene, CDR1 is SGHDT and CDR2 is YYEEEE. The CDR3 length is 17 residues. V lost 3 bases, J lost 0 bases, and 15 bases lay in between. CDR3 sequence reads: CASSWATGIATNEKLFF. CDR3 in DNA: TGTGCCAGCAGCTGGGCCACAGGGATTGCAACTAATGAAAAACTGTTTTTT. Complete variable domain (other parts from reference TRBV5-6 and TRBJ1-4): DAGVTQSPTHLIKTRGQQVTLRCSPKSGHDTVSWYQQALGQGPQFIFQYYEEEERQRGNFPDRFSGHQFPNYSSELNVNALLLGDSALYLCASSWATGIATNEKLFFGSGTQLSVL.

This clonotype was counted many times. J is TRBJ2-1 and V is TRBV5-1, with TRBD2 identical over 9 bases. The CDR3 length is 16 residues. In germline, CDR1 is SGHRS, CDR2 YFSETQ. J was trimmed by 8 bases and V by 5 bases; bases with no gene match: 14. CDR3 loop: CASRHLLAGGPDEQFF. For the CDR3, the DNA is TGCGCCAGCAGGCACCTCTTGGCGGGAGGGCCCGATGAGCAGTTCTTC.

This clonotype occurred many times. The chain links TRBV7-9 to TRBJ2-3, with D tentatively TRBD2 (5 bases). Trimming shortened V by 7 bases and J by 5 bases, and 19 bases separated the two germline ends. From germline, CDR1 is SEHNR and CDR2 FQNEAQ (reference sequence). The length of the CDR3 is 15 residues. The CDR3 protein is CASTVTGWKEDTQYF. The CDR3 DNA follows: TGTGCCAGCACCGTAACGGGATGGAAGGAAGATACGCAGTATTTT.

This clonotype was observed at least ten times. The chain carries TRBV28 and TRBJ2-1; TRBD2 matches at 8 bases. Per the germline V gene, CDR1 is MDHEN and CDR2 is SYDVKM. This CDR3 comprises 15 residues. J was trimmed by 6 bases and V by 1 base; bases with no gene match: 5. CDR3 protein: CASSLLPGGGNEQFF. CDR3 nucleotides: TGTGCCAGCAGTTTATTGCCGGGAGGGGGCAATGAGCAGTTCTTC.